This T cell receptor (beta chain) originates from a study of shared clonotypes between healthy human individuals. Overall study findings and caveats: Sequencing depth was a factor that was expected to affect clonotype sharing among donors.

The V gene's germline CDR1 is SGHRS and CDR2 YFSETQ. The CDR3 contains 12 residues. The V end was cut by 1 base, the J end by 6 bases, with 7 bases between. Execution of the assay was at deep level. Repertoires were generated with immunoSEQ multiplex PCR, while TCRdb's copy carries only in-frame clones and drops some. This sample has about 560,000 clones; roughly 72% occur once, and the top ten carry about 11%. About this clone itself: Its cognate antigen is unknown. The sample has other DNA sequences that encode this CDR3 too.

Sequenced sample: PBMCs. The sequence was collected from a woman aged 40 to 50 in good health. Some clones in this sample may be carry-over from other donors' samples. This chain uses TRBV5-1 with TRBJ1-1; D unresolved. CDR3 sequence (DNA): TGCGCCAGCAGCTTGTCCGGCCCTGAAGCTTTCTTT. As protein: CASSLSGPEAFF.